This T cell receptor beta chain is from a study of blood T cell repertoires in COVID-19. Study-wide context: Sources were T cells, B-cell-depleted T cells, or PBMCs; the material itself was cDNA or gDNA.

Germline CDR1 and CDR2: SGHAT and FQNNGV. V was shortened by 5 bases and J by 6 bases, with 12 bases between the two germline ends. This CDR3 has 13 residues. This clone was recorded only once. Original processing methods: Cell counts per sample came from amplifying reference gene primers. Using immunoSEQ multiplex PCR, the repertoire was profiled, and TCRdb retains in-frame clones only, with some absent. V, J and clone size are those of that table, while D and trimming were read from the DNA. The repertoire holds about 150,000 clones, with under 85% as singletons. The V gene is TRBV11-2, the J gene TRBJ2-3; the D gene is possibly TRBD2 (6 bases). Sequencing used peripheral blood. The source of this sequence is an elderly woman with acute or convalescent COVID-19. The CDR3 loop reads CASSPNAGDTQYF. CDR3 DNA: TGTGCCAGCAGCCCGAACGCGGGGGATACGCAGTATTTT.